A selection of T cell receptor beta chains follows, all from one sample in a study of T cells in Graves' hyperthyroidism and ophthalmopathy. MiXCR, applied by TCRdb to the multiplex PCR reads, yields one record per CDR3 protein. Seen here are roughly 500,000 distinct CDR3 sequences, roughly 50% observed once, and the top ten hold 19%. The material sequenced was peripheral blood or thyroid tissue (not recorded which). Source of these receptors: an adult woman with Graves' disease, either hyperthyroidism or ophthalmopathy (not recorded which). Both conserved end residues are part of each CDR3. The order of the fields is clone size, D gene, J gene, V gene, CDR3 protein, CDR3 DNA. A D gene is named only where the DNA matches it firmly. Not all rows give a size; the values are once, few, many and, for expanded clones, a class.

. | TRBD1 | TRBJ1-2 | TRBV7-9 | CASSPDRGNYGYTF | TGTGCCAGCAGTCCTGACAGGGGAAACTATGGCTACACCTTC
. | . | TRBJ1-1 | TRBV20-1 | CSARDWDGMNTEAFF | TGCAGTGCTAGAGATTGGGACGGTATGAACACTGAAGCTTTCTTT
. | TRBD2 | TRBJ2-5 | TRBV29-1 | CSGERVGGSGETQYF | TGCAGCGGCGAACGGGTGGGCGGGAGTGGGGAGACCCAGTACTTC
. | TRBD1 | TRBJ1-2 | TRBV7-9 | CASSLADRAGGHTF | TGTGCCAGCAGCTTAGCCGACAGGGCGGGTGGCCACACCTTC
. | TRBD1 | TRBJ1-5 | TRBV27 | CASSPGGQFFNQPQHF | TGTGCCAGCAGTCCAGGGGGACAGTTTTTCAATCAGCCCCAGCATTTT
few | . | TRBJ1-2 | TRBV30 | CAWGSERNYGYTF | TGTGCCTGGGGGTCTGAGAGGAACTATGGCTACACCTTC
. | TRBD1 | TRBJ1-2 | TRBV5-8 | CASSLAGGHYGYTF | TGTGCCAGCAGCTTGGCAGGGGGCCACTATGGCTACACCTTC
. | . | TRBJ2-7 | TRBV10-3 | CAISESGTEQYF | TGTGCCATCAGTGAGTCAGGGACCGAGCAGTACTTC
many | . | TRBJ2-7 | TRBV7-9 | CASIRGSGTDEQYF | TGTGCCAGCATACGAGGGAGTGGGACCGACGAGCAGTACTTC
. | . | TRBJ1-2 | TRBV20-1 | CSATSHRGYTF | TGCAGTGCTACGTCCCACAGAGGCTACACCTTC
many | . | TRBJ1-5 | TRBV7-2 | CASSPLLGRQPQHF | TGTGCCAGCAGCCCCCTGTTGGGGCGTCAGCCCCAGCATTTT
many | . | TRBJ1-1 | TRBV9 | CASRGTENTEAFF | TGTGCCAGCAGGGGGACGGAGAACACTGAAGCTTTCTTT
many | TRBD1 | TRBJ1-5 | TRBV24-1 | CATRRQGGSNQPQHF | TGTGCCACCAGAAGACAGGGGGGTAGCAATCAGCCCCAGCATTTT
. | . | TRBJ1-1 | TRBV15 | CATSPNGENTEAFF | TGTGCCACCAGCCCTAATGGAGAAAACACTGAAGCTTTCTTT
many | . | TRBJ2-7 | TRBV12-3/TRBV12-4 | CASSSGTPTYEQYF | TGTGCCAGCAGCTCAGGGACTCCAACCTACGAGCAGTACTTC